Detailed here is one T cell receptor (beta chain). Its antigen is currently not known. Base qualities are not recorded, but no much larger clone differs from it by a single base. Counted from cysteine to phenylalanine, this CDR3 has 14 amino acids. CDR3 DNA only is kept here, 42 bases in frame from base 1. V is shortened by 4 bases, J by 0 bases, and the region joining them spans 9 bases. From the germline V gene, CDR1 is SGHRS and CDR2 is YFSETQ. The data were obtained in a study of shared clonotypes between healthy human individuals (dated by TCRdb to the early 2020s). Regarding the complete study: A few men and a couple of women, aged 18 to 49 years, made up the cohort. For each donor, three plates each were used for CD4 naive and CD4 memory, two plates were used for CD8 naive, and one plate was used for CD8 memory. To estimate repertoire size and how much clonotypes are shared between individuals, the study performed deep sequencing of blood TCR repertoires from 4 to 6 healthy adults. To increase sequencing depth and limit assay-specific biases, TCR repertoire library preparation and sequencing were carried out by different laboratories using diverse techniques. Each donor's leukapheresis produced roughly between about 0.9 and 9.5 billion PBMCs.

What the work shows at the level of the full study, not this receptor alone: Because the study included a small number of donors, the genetic and exposure-history diversity represented was limited. When several donors were compared, the shared fraction of clonotypes was about 5% for naive CD4, about 4% for naive CD8, 2% to 2.5% for memory CD4, and around 0.37% for memory CD8. Sampling was restricted to blood, and TCR repertoires in tissue are likely to differ from TCR repertoires in blood. Even with the large sequencing depth, rarefaction of the sorted-subset datasets indicated that sequencing was incomplete. Naive subsets generally had larger estimated clonotype richness than memory subsets. Pairwise subsampling indicated that sequencing depth was expected to affect the degree of clonotype sharing among donors. Compared with non-shared clonotypes, clonotypes shared by all four sorted-subset donors had higher generation probabilities.

The donors were healthy, HIV-negative adults who had no recently reported acute infections or vaccinations. Every donor was a Caucasian adult residing in Nashville, Tennessee, USA. CD4+ T cells were enriched by magnetic negative selection; naive cells were then positively selected on CD45RA, and the negative fraction formed the memory subset. Blood was collected by leukapheresis, and PBMCs were isolated by Ficoll-Histopaque density gradient centrifugation and then cryopreserved in liquid nitrogen vapor phase. Purity and quantity of every magnetically sorted T cell population were checked by analytical flow cytometry. Genomic DNA was isolated from each sorted fraction and quantified by UV absorbance on a Nanodrop 2000c. TCR CDR3 regions were amplified from genomic DNA by multiplex PCR using the deep immunoSEQ assay. Genomic DNA extracted from each cell subset was distributed evenly over all wells of several immunoSEQ 96-well plates, and each plate served as one replicate. For sorted subsets, approximately 200 ng of genomic DNA, equivalent to tens of thousands of T cell genomes, went into each replicate PCR. Purified libraries were quantified with a Qubit 3.0 fluorometer, sized on a Bioanalyzer 2100, and re-quantified with the KAPA Library Quantification kit. Each immunoSEQ 96-well plate was sequenced on its own single-read 150-cycle Illumina NextSeq 550 flow cell. As for how the authors treated the data: The immunoSEQ output contained only junctional sequences without quality scores, so filtering could not match that applied to full-length reads. Sequences were annotated with PyIR, a Python wrapper for IgBLAST v1.9, using IMGT germline references to assign V/J genes and CDR3. Reads were removed for weak V/J assignments (E-value above 1e-6), missing CDR3, stop codons, out-of-frame junctions, or ambiguous translated residues. A V3J clonotype was defined by an identical inferred V gene, J gene, and CDR3 amino acid sequence. Percentage overlap between repertoires was computed as shared unique clonotypes divided by the size of the smaller repertoire. RTK rarefaction, the Chao1 estimator, and Recon v2.1 estimates of unobserved clonotypes were used to assess repertoire richness. OLGA was used to compute generation probabilities for all TCRbeta clonotypes that the gDNA method yielded from a handful of donors. The immuneACCESS repertoire file appears here via TCRdb, limited to in-frame rearrangements. These files lack a portion of the clones; in checked studies, under half of the deficit traces to unresolved V genes, and the cause of the others is not known. The V and J calls and clone size come from that table; D and trimming were worked out from the DNA. This sample lists about 1 million clones; approximately 70% were detected once. The ten top clones hold about 1.5% of the sample.

This TCR derives from a man aged 18 to 29 in good health. This receptor chain uses TRBV5-1 and TRBJ2-3, with the D gene too uncertain to name. The sequenced sample was memory CD4+ T cells sorted from blood. The sample's cell subset or site label is to be understood as: CD45RA-negative fraction. The CDR3 region: CASSIQDSTDTQYF. The nucleotides are TGCGCCAGCAGCATTCAGGATAGCACAGATACGCAGTATTTT.